These 17 T cell receptor beta chains came from one sample sequenced in a study of blood T cell repertoires in COVID-19 (dated by TCRdb to 2018 to 2020). Library creation used the immunoSEQ multiplex PCR assay. TCRdb retrieved this table from immuneACCESS and kept in-frame rearrangements only. Not all clones are present; in checked studies, unresolved V genes account for under half, and no reason is known for the remainder. The sample table shows under 450,000 clones, and roughly four fifths are seen once. The ten largest clones add up to about 5.4% of the sample. The sequenced sample was PBMCs or T cells enriched from blood (not recorded which). These receptors came from a woman between 45 and 60 years old who had recovered from COVID-19.

V gene TRBV27 combines with J gene TRBJ2-7; 7 bases are shared with TRBD2. This CDR3 has 17 amino acids. Germline V gene lookup returns CDR1 MNHEY and CDR2 SMNVEV (reference sequence). J was trimmed by 3 bases and V by 5 bases; bases with no gene match: 16. This chain's CDR3 is CASSPGPPLAANYEQYF. The CDR3 bases are TGTGCCAGCAGTCCAGGACCCCCGCTAGCGGCTAACTACGAGCAGTACTTC.

The genes are TRBV10-3 and TRBJ1-5, with a possible D match to TRBD1 (5 bases). The CDR3 runs 17 residues. Trimming cost V 6 bases and J 1 base, with 19 bases left between them. CDR1 ENHRY and CDR2 SYGVKD come from the germline V gene. In nucleotides, the CDR3 is TGTGCCATCAGCCCTCTCTTAGTTGGACAAAGCAATCAGCCCCAGCATTTT. As protein: CAISPLLVGQSNQPQHF.

The V gene is TRBV10-3, the J gene TRBJ2-1, with 10 positions matching TRBD2. V dropped 4 bases and J dropped 2; count of bases not matched to a gene: 14. The V gene's germline CDR1 is ENHRY and CDR2 SYGVKD. CDR3 size: 19 residues. The CDR3 sequence: CAISGFGLADINTYNEQFF. CDR3 sequence (DNA): TGTGCCATCAGTGGTTTTGGACTAGCGGATATAAACACCTACAATGAGCAGTTCTTC.

This clone is a singleton in its sample. The chain is built from TRBV9 and TRBJ1-2; TRBD1 matches at 7 bases. Germline trimming cut 0 bases from V and 6 bases from J; bases unmatched to any gene: 8. The CDR3 covers 15 residues. Germline lookup yields CDR1 SGDLS and CDR2 YYNGEE. DNA for the CDR3: TGTGCCAGCAGCGTAGCTTGGTCCGGGACAGATGGCTACACCTTC. It encodes CASSVAWSGTDGYTF.

V gene TRBV7-2 combines with J gene TRBJ1-3; D possibly corresponds to TRBD1 (5 bases). Trimming removed 5 bases from V and 0 bases from J, with 11 bases in between. The CDR3 extends over 15 amino acids. Germline assignment: CDR1 SGHTA and CDR2 FQGNSA. In nucleotides, the CDR3 is TGTGCCAGCAGCCAGGGCGGCCTCTCTGGAAACACCATATATTTT. Encoded protein: CASSQGGLSGNTIYF.

This chain connects TRBV7-9 to TRBJ1-4; no reliable D call. V shed 5 bases and J shed 5 bases, with 15 bases lying between them. CDR1 and CDR2 (germline): SEHNR, FQNEAQ (reference sequence). The length of the CDR3 is 15 residues. The CDR3, as DNA: TGTGCCAGCAGCCAGGACTCAGGTTTAAATGAAAAACTGTTTTTT. Translated, it gives CASSQDSGLNEKLFF.

This CDR3 reads CASSKGTGASGNTIYF. CDR3 DNA: TGTGCCAGCAGCAAAGGGACAGGGGCCTCTGGAAACACCATATATTTT. The chain joins TRBV5-5 to TRBJ1-3, with 10 bases that match TRBD1. This CDR3 has 16 amino acids. Germline CDR1 reads SGHKS; CDR2 reads YYEKEE (reference sequence). V lost 4 bases and J lost 0; bases outside the gene matches: 4.

The V gene is TRBV10-3, the J gene TRBJ1-1; 9 bases match TRBD1. V shed 4 bases and J 1 base; nucleotides not matched to a gene: 1. The germline V gene encodes CDR1 ENHRY and CDR2 SYGVKD. CDR3 length equals 14 residues. The chain's CDR3 is CAISAGQGNTEAFF. The CDR3 DNA sequence: TGTGCCATCAGTGCGGGACAGGGGAACACTGAAGCTTTCTTT.

The genes are TRBV5-4 and TRBJ1-1; possibly TRBD1 for D (6 bases). The length of the CDR3 is 15 residues. Trimming took 4 bases from V and 10 from J, leaving 23 bases between them. CDR1 and CDR2 (germline): SGHNT, YYREEE (reference sequence). The CDR3 DNA is TGTGCCAGCAGCACACAGGGTTTACCGACTCCGAGAGCTTTCTTT. Translation gives CASSTQGLPTPRAFF.

The chain is built from TRBV7-2 and TRBJ2-3, with D possibly being TRBD1 (6 bases). V was trimmed by 5 bases and J by 3 bases, leaving 18 bases between them. This CDR3 is 16 amino acids long. Germline assignment: CDR1 SGHTA and CDR2 FQGNSA. CDR3 residues: CASSASGAQGTDTQYF. The CDR3 nucleotides are TGTGCCAGCAGCGCTTCAGGGGCGCAAGGGACAGATACGCAGTATTTT.

This clone was detected only a few times. V gene TRBV4-2 combines with J gene TRBJ1-2, with a weak D call TRBD1 (6 bases). CDR1 and CDR2 from the germline V gene are LGHNA and YNFKEQ. The CDR3 has 15 amino acids. Trimming took 4 bases from V and 6 from J, leaving 18 bases between them. The CDR3 DNA follows: TGTGCCAGCAGCCGATCACAGGGTGGGCCCGATGGCTACACCTTC. Translation: CASSRSQGGPDGYTF.

About this clone: Different DNA sequences within this sample yield the same CDR3. J is TRBJ2-1 and V is TRBV19; perhaps TRBD2 as D (6 bases). Trimming removed 1 base from V and 2 bases from J, with 6 bases in between. Per germline, CDR1 LNHDA and CDR2 SQIVND (reference sequence). This CDR3 has 14 residues. CDR3 sequence reads: CASSIAGAYNEQFF. CDR3 coding DNA: TGTGCCAGTAGTATAGCGGGGGCCTACAATGAGCAGTTCTTC.

The V and J genes are TRBV19 and TRBJ1-1, with 9 positions matching TRBD1. Losses at the gene ends were 6 bases for V and 0 bases for J; bases not matched to a gene: 2. The CDR3 consists of 14 residues. Germline V gene sequence: CDR1 LNHDA, CDR2 SQIVND (reference sequence). The CDR3 DNA follows: TGTGCCAGTAGGGGACAGGGCGTGAACACTGAAGCTTTCTTT. Its protein is CASRGQGVNTEAFF.

The V call is TRBV27, the J call TRBJ1-5; TRBD1 is a possible D gene (5 bases). V gave up 1 base and J gave up 5 bases, with 18 bases separating them. Germline CDR1 and CDR2: MNHEY and SMNVEV (reference sequence). CDR3 size: 17 residues. CDR3 DNA: TGTGCCAGCAGTTTATACCGGCCAGGGAGGTTCGATCAGCCCCAGCATTTT. This gives the protein CASSLYRPGRFDQPQHF.

J is TRBJ1-2 and V is TRBV6-6, with 7 positions matching TRBD1. This CDR3 is built from 13 residues. The germline V gene has CDR1 MNHNY and CDR2 SVGAGI (reference sequence). V gave up 0 bases and J gave up 7 bases; unmatched junction bases: 2. DNA for the CDR3: TGTGCCAGCAGTTACTCGACAGGGTCTGGCTACACCTTC. Translation: CASSYSTGSGYTF.

The rearrangement uses TRBV14 and TRBJ1-6, with D tentatively TRBD1 (5 bases). This CDR3 spans 16 amino acids. The germline V and J ends were trimmed by 0 bases and 10 bases, with 16 bases remaining between them. Germline V CDR1 and CDR2: SGHDN, FVKESK. The CDR3 DNA follows: TGTGCCAGCAGCCAAGATCTTGGAGGGTACAGGTCACCCCTCCACTTT. Translation gives CASSQDLGGYRSPLHF.

The rearrangement joins TRBV19 to TRBJ2-1; TRBD1 matches at 7 bases. The germline CDR1 and CDR2 sequences are LNHDA and SQIVND (reference sequence). This CDR3 contains 15 residues. J was trimmed by 1 base and V by 4 bases; bases with no gene match: 4. CDR3 sequence reads: CASSRQGESYNEQFF. The CDR3 coding sequence is TGTGCCAGTAGTAGACAGGGAGAATCCTACAATGAGCAGTTCTTC.